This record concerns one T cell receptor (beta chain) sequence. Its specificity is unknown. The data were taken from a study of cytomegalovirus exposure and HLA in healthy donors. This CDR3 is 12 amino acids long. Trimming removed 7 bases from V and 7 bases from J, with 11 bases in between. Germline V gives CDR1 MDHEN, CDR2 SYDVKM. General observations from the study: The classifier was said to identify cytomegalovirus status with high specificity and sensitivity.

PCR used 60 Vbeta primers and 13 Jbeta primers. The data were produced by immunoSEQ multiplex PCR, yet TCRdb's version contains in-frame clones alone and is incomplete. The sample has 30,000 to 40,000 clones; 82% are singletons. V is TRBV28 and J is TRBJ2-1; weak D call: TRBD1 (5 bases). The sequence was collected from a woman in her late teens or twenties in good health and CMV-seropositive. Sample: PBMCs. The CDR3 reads CASIERGNEQFF. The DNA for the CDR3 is TGTGCCAGCATCGAAAGGGGAAATGAGCAGTTCTTC.